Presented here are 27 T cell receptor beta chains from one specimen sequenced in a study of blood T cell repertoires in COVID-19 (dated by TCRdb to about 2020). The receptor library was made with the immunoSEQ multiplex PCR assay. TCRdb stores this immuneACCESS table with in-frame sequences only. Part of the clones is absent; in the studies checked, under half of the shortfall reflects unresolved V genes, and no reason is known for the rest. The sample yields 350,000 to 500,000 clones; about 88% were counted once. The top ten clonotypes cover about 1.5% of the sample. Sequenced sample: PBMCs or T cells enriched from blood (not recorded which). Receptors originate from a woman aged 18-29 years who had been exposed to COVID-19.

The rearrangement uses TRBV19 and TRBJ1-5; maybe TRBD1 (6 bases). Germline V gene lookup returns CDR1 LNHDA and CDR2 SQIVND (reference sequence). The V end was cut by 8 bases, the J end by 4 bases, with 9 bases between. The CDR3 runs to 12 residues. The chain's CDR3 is CASQQGNQPQHF. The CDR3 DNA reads TGTGCCAGTCAACAGGGAAATCAGCCCCAGCATTTT. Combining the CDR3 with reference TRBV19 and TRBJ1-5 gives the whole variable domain DGGITQSPKYLFRKEGQNVTLSCEQNLNHDAMYWYRQDPGQGLRLIYYSQIVNDFQKGDIAEGYSVSREKKESFPLTVTSAQKNPTAFYLCASQQGNQPQHFGDGTRLSIL.

The CDR3 DNA sequence: TGTGCCAGCAGCTTAGATCCGGGAGGGCCGGGTAATGAGCAGTTCTTC. Translation gives CASSLDPGGPGNEQFF. J is TRBJ2-1 and V is TRBV11-2; 8 bases map to TRBD2. The CDR3 has 16 amino acids. Germline CDR1 is SGHAT and CDR2 is FQNNGV. V lost 0 bases to trimming and J lost 7 bases; unmatched junction nucleotides: 8.

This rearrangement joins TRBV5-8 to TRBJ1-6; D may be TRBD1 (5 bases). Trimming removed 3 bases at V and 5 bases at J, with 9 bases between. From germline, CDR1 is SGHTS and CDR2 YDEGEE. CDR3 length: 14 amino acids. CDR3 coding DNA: TGTGCCAGCAGCTCGACAGTAGATAATTCACCCCTCCACTTT. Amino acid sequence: CASSSTVDNSPLHF.

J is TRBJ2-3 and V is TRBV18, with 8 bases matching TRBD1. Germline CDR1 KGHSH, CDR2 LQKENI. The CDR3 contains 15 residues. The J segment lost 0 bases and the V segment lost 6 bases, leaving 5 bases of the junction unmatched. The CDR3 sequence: CASSLDRASTDTQYF. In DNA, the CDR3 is TGTGCCAGCTCTCTGGACAGGGCGAGCACAGATACGCAGTATTTT.

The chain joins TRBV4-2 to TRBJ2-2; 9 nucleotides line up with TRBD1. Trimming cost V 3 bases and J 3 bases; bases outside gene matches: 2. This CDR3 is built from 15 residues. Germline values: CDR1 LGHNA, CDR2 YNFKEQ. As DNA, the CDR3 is TGTGCCAGCAGCCAGCGGACAGGGGACACCGGGGAGCTGTTTTTT. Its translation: CASSQRTGDTGELFF.

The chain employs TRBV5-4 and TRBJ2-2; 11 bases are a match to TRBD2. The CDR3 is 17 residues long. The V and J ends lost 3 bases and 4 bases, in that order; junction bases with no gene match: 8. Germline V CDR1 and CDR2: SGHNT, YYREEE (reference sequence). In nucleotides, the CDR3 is TGTGCCAGCAGCTCAATCGGACTAGCGGGCCTCACCGGGGAGCTGTTTTTT. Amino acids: CASSSIGLAGLTGELFF.

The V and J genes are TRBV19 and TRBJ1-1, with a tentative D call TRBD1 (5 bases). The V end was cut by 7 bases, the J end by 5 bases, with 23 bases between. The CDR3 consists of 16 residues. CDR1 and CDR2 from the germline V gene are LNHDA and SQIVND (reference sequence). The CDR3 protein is CASTEVVGAVVTEAFF. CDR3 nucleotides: TGTGCCAGTACCGAGGTGGTTGGGGCTGTGGTTACTGAAGCTTTCTTT.

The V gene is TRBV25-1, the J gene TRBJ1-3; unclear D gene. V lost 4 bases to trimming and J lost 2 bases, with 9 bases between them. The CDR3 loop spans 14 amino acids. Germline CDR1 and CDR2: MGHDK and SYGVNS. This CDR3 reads CASSVPGAGNTIYF. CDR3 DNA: TGTGCCAGCAGTGTGCCCGGGGCTGGAAACACCATATATTTT.

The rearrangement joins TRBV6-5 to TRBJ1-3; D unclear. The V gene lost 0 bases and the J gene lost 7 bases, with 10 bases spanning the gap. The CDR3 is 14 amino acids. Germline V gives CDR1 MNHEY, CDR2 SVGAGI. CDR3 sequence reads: CASSYSGWSNTIYF. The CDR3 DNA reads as TGTGCCAGCAGTTACTCCGGGTGGAGTAACACCATATATTTT.

The DNA of the CDR3 is TGCAGTGCCAGTTTAGGGGATGATGAAAAACTGTTTTTT. As protein: CSASLGDDEKLFF. This chain connects TRBV20-1 to TRBJ1-4; TRBD1 might be the D (5 bases). CDR3 size: 13 residues. Trimming removed 6 bases from V and 6 bases from J, with 14 bases in between. Germline CDR1 is DFQATT and CDR2 is SNEGSKA (reference sequence).

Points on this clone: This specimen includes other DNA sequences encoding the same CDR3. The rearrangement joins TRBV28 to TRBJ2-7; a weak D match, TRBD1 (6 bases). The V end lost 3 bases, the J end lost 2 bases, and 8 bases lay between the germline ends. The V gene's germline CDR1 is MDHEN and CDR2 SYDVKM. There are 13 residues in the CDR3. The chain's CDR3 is CASSLTGPYEQYF. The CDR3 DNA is TGTGCCAGCAGTTTGACAGGTCCCTACGAGCAGTACTTC.

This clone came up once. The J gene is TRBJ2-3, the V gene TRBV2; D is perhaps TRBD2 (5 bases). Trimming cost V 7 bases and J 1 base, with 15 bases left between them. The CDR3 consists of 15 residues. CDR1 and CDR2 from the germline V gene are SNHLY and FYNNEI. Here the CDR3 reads CASTPRASRTDTQYF. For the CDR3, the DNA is TGTGCCAGCACCCCACGGGCTAGCCGCACAGATACGCAGTATTTT.

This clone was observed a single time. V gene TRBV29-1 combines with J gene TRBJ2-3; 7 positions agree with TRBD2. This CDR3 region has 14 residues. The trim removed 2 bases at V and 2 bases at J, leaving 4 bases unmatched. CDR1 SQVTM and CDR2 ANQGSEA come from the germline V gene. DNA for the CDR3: TGCAGCGTTGAACCAGCGGGGAACACAGATACGCAGTATTTT. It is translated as CSVEPAGNTDTQYF.

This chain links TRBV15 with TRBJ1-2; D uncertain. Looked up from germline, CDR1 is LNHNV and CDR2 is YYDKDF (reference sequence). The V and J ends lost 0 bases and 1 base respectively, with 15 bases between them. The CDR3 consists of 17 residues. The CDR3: CATSRELRAQSNYGYTF. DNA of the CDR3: TGTGCCACCAGCAGAGAATTGAGGGCACAGAGTAACTATGGCTACACCTTC.

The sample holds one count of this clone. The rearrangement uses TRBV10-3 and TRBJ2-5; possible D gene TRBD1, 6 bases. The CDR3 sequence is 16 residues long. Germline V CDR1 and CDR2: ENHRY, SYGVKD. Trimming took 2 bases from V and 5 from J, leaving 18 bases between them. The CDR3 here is CAISEGVGAVWETQYF. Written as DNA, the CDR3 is TGTGCCATCAGTGAGGGAGTGGGGGCGGTATGGGAGACCCAGTACTTC.

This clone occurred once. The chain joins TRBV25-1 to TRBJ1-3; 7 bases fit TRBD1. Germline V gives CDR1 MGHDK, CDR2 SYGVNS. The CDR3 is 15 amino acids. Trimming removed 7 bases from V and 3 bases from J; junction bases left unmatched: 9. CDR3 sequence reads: CASKETGRLGNTIYF. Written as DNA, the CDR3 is TGTGCCAGCAAGGAGACAGGGCGACTTGGAAACACCATATATTTT.

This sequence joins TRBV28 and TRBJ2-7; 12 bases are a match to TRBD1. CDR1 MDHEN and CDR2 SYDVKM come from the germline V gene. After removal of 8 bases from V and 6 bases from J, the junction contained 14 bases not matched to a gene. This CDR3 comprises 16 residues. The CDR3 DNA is TGTGCCAGCGTGAGCCGACCGGGACAGGGGGCGTTCGAGCAGTACTTC. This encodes CASVSRPGQGAFEQYF.

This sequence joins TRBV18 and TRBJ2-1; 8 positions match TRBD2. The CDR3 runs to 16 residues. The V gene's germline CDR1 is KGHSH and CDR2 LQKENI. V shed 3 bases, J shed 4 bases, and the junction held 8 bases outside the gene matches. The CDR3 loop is CASSPRSAGGYNEQFF. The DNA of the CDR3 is TGTGCCAGCTCACCGAGATCGGCGGGGGGTTACAATGAGCAGTTCTTC. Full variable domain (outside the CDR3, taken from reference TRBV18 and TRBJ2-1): NAGVMQNPRHLVRRRGQEARLRCSPMKGHSHVYWYRQLPEEGLKFMVYLQKENIIDESGMPKERFSAEFPKEGPSILRIQQVVRGDSAAYFCASSPRSAGGYNEQFFGPGTRLTVL.

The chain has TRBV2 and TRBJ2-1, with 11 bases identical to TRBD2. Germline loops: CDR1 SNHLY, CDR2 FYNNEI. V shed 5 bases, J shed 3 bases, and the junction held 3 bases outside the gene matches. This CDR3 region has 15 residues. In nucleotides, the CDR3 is TGTGCCAGCAGTCAACTAGCGGGAGACTACAATGAGCAGTTCTTC. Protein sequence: CASSQLAGDYNEQFF.

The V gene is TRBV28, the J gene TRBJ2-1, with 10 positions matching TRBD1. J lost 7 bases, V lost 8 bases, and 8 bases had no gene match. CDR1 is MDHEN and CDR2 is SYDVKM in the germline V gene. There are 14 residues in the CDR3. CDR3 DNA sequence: TGTGCCAGCGAAGACAGGGGGCGCATAAATGAGCAGTTCTTC. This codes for CASEDRGRINEQFF. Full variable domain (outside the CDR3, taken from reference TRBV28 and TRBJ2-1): DVKVTQSSRYLVKRTGEKVFLECVQDMDHENMFWYRQDPGLGLRLIYFSYDVKMKEKGDIPEGYSVSREKKERFSLILESASTNQTSMYLCASEDRGRINEQFFGPGTRLTVL.

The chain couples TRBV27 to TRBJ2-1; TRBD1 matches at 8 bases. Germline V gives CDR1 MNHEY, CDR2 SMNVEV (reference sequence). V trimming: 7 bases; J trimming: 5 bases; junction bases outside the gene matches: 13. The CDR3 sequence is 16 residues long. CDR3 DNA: TGTGCCAGCACCCGGGTAGGGACAGGCGTGAACAATGAGCAGTTCTTC. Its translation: CASTRVGTGVNNEQFF.

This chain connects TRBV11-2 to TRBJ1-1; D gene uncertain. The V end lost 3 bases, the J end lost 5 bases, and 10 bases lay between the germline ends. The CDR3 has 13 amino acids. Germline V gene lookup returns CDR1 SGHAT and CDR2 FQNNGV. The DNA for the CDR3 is TGTGCCAGCAGCTTTTTTAAAGAGACTGAAGCTTTCTTT. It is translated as CASSFFKETEAFF.

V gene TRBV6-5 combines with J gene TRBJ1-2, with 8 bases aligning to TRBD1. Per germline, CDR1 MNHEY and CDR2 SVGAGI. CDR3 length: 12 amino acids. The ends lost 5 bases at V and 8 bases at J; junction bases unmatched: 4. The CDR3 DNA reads TGTGCCAGCAGTCGGACAGGGAGGGGCTACACCTTC. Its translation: CASSRTGRGYTF.

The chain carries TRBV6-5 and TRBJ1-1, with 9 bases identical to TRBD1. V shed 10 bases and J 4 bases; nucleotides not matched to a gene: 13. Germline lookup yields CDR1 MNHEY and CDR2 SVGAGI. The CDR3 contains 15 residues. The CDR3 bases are TGTGCCATCGGGCGAGGACAGGGGACGCTCACTGAAGCTTTCTTT. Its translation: CAIGRGQGTLTEAFF.

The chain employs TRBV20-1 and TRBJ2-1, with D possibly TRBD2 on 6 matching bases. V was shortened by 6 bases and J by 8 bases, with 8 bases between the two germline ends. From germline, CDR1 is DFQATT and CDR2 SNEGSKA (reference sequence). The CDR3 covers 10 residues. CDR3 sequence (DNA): TGCAGTGCCGGGGGTCATGAGCAGTTCTTC. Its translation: CSAGGHEQFF.

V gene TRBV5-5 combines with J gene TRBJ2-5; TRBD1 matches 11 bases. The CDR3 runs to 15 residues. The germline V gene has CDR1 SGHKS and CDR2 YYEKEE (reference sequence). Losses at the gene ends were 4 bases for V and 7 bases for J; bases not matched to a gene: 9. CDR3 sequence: CASSQSPGQGATQYF. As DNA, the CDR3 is TGTGCCAGCAGCCAGAGCCCTGGACAGGGGGCGACCCAGTACTTC.

The chain's CDR3 is CASSSGTGTRNTGELFF. CDR3 coding DNA: TGTGCCAGCAGCTCAGGGACAGGGACGAGGAACACCGGGGAGCTGTTTTTT. The chain combines TRBV7-9 with TRBJ2-2, with 9 bases matching TRBD1. CDR3 length: 17 amino acids. CDR1 and CDR2 from the germline V gene are SEHNR and FQNEAQ (reference sequence). V trimming: 4 bases; J trimming: 1 base; junction bases outside the gene matches: 7.